The sequence of this T cell receptor beta chain was determined in a study of blood T cell repertoires in COVID-19. Study-level information: COVID-19 samples, acute and convalescent, were from the United States, Italy and Spain. The cDNA or gDNA used as material had been derived from T cells, B-cell-depleted T cells, or PBMCs.

The CDR3 totals 15 residues. In the original analysis: Amplification with reference gene primers provided the estimates of nucleated cell counts. Method: immunoSEQ multiplex PCR; TCRdb's copy keeps in-frame clones and lacks some. V, J and clone size are taken as reported in that table, and D and trimming were inferred from the DNA itself. The sample lists approximately 50,000 clones, around 86% occurring once. This TCR derives from a human donor in a cohort sampled during active COVID-19. The sequenced sample was peripheral blood. V is TRBV7-5 and J is TRBJ1-2. TRBV7-5 has pseudogene status. CDR3 in DNA: TGTGTCAGAAGCCCCTCGCGGGATCCAAACTATGGCTACACCTTC. It encodes CVRSPSRDPNYGYTF.